The present entry profiles one TCR beta chain with its context. Its antigen target is currently unknown. No much larger clonotype is one base removed from it; base qualities were not supplied. Participants in the prospective study were enrolled through a virtual design, were aged about 18 to 89 years, and lived in 24 United States geographic areas. In the prospective study, cohorts were assigned on the basis of participant-reported clinical history obtained from a screening survey and a study questionnaire. ImmuneRACE Cohort 3 recovered participants were defined by two consecutive negative NP/OP PCR tests, healthcare professional clearance, or symptom resolution. Each participant in the prospective study had whole blood, serum and a nasopharyngeal or oropharyngeal swab collected by mobile phlebotomists. Over a roughly 2-month period, participants in the prospective study had the option of providing additional blood draws and questionnaires. Before DNA extraction, blood samples from the prospective study were shipped at room temperature or frozen.

The germline ends are 13 bases apart after V is trimmed by 5 bases and J by 5 bases. The CDR3, cysteine through phenylalanine, is 13 amino acids long. Here the CDR3 DNA is all that survives: 39 bases in frame from base 1. The germline V gene supplies CDR1 MDHEN and CDR2 SYDVKM. This entry belongs to a study of blood T cell repertoires in COVID-19 (dated by TCRdb to 2020 to 2021). With regard to the full study: Samples covering the acute and convalescent phases of COVID-19 were provided by collaborators in the United States, Italy and Spain. The material from the prospective study consisted of cDNA or gDNA derived from T cells, B-cell-depleted T cells, or PBMCs. Subjects who had been exposed to COVID-19, were actively infected with it, or had recovered from it provided the deeply sampled blood TCRbeta repertoires that made up the dataset. The repertoires were released in a freely available public database meant as a resource for research on the immune response to SARS-CoV-2. The samples were drawn from two sources: the first 160 participants of the ongoing ImmuneRACE study, and 950 to 1,500 subjects contributed by 6 global collaborators. The sample metadata nearly always contained a de-identified subject ID, COVID-19 status, age in years and sex. HLA class I and class II types, where available, came from metadata supplied by the sample provider rather than from assay-based typing.

TCRbeta CDR3 regions were amplified from genomic DNA using the immunoSEQ Assay, a bias-controlled multiplex PCR. The paper's processing steps were these. Nucleated cell counts per sample were estimated from amplification of reference gene primers within the assay. Sequence reads were collapsed and filtered to measure the absolute abundance of every unique TCRbeta CDR3 rearrangement. Productive Simpson clonality was computed per sample as the square root of Simpson's diversity index over productive rearrangements. The table comes from immuneACCESS by way of TCRdb, which keeps in-frame sequences with V and J called. Part of the clones is missing from these tables; in studies checked, under half for an unresolved V gene and the rest for unknown reasons. V and J calls and clone size come straight from that table; D and trimming were deduced from the DNA. This sample comprises hundreds of thousands of clones, around 86% of them detected only once. The ten top clones hold 15% of the sample.

Overall results and qualifications from the work: The quantity of clinical and demographic metadata differed by source and by participant and was supplied without curation.

The sequence links TRBV28 to TRBJ2-7; tentative D gene TRBD1, with 6 bases matching. The sample taken for sequencing was PBMCs or T cells enriched from blood (not recorded which). This TCR was sampled from a man between 18 and 35 years old who had recovered from COVID-19. The sequence in DNA is TGTGCCAGCAGTCCCCCAGGGGTCGACGAGCAGTACTTC. This translates into CASSPPGVDEQYF.